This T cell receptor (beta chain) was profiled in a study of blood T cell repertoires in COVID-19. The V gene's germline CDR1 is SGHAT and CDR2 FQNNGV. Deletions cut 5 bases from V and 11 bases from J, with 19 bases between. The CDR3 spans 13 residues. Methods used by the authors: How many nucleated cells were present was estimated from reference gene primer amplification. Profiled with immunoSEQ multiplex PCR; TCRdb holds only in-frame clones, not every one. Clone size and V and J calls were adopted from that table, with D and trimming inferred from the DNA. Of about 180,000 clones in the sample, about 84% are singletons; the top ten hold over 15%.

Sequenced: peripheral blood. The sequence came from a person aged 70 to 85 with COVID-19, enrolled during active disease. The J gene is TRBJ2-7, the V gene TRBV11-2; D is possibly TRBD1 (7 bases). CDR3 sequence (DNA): TGTGCCAGCAGCCTGGGGGGCCGGGACAGTGAGTACTTC. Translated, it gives CASSLGGRDSEYF.